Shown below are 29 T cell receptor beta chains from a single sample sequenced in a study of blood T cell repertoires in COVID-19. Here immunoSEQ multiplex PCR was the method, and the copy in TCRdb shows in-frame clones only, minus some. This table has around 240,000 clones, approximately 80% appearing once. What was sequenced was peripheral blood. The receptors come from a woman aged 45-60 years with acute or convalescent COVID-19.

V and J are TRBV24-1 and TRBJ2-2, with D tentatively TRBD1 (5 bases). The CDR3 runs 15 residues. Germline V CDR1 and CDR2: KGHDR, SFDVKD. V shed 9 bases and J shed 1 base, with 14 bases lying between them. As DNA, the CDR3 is TGTGCCACCCACAGACAGCAAATGAACACCGGGGAGCTGTTTTTT. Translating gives CATHRQQMNTGELFF.

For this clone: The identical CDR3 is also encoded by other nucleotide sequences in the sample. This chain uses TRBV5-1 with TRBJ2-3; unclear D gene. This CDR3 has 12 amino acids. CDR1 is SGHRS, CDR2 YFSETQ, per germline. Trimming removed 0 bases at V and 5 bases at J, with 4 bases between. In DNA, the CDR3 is TGCGCCAGCAGCTTGGCCGGAGATACGCAGTATTTT. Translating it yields CASSLAGDTQYF. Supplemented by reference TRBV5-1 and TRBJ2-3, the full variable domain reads KAGVTQTPRYLIKTRGQQVTLSCSPISGHRSVSWYQQTPGQGLQFLFEYFSETQRNKGNFPGRFSGRQFSNSRSEMNVSTLELGDSALYLCASSLAGDTQYFGPGTRLTVL.

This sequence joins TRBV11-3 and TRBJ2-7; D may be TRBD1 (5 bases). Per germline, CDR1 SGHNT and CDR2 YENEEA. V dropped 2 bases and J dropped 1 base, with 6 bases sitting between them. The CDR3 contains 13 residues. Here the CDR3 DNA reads TGTGCCAGCAGCTTAAAGGGGTCCTACGAGCAGTACTTC. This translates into CASSLKGSYEQYF.

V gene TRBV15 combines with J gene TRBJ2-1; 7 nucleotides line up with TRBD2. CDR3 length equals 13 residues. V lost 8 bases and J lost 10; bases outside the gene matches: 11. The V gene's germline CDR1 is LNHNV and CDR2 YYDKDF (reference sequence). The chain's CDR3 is CATRREGREEQFF. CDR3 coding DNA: TGTGCCACCCGGAGGGAGGGCCGGGAGGAGCAGTTCTTC. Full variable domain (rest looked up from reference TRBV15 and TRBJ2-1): DAMVIQNPRYQVTQFGKPVTLSCSQTLNHNVMYWYQQKSSQAPKLLFHYYDKDFNNEADTPDNFQSRRPNTSFCFLDIRSPGLGDTAMYLCATRREGREEQFFGPGTRLTVL.

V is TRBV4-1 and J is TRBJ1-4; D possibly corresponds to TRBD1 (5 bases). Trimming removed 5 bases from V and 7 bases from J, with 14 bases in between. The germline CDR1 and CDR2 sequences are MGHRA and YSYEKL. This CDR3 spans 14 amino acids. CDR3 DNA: TGCGCCAGCAGCGACGACAGTAACACTGAAAAACTGTTTTTT. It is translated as CASSDDSNTEKLFF.

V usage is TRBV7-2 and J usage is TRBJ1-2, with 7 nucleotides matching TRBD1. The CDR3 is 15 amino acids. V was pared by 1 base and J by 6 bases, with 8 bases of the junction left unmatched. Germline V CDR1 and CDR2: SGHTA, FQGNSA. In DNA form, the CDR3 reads TGTGCCAGCAGCTTAGGGGCCAGGGGGGTGGATGGCTACACCTTC. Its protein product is CASSLGARGVDGYTF. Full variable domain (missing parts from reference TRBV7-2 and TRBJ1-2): GAGVSQSPSNKVTEKGKDVELRCDPISGHTALYWYRQSLGQGLEFLIYFQGNSAPDKSGLPSDRFSAERTGGSVSTLTIQRTQQEDSAVYLCASSLGARGVDGYTFGSGTRLTVV.

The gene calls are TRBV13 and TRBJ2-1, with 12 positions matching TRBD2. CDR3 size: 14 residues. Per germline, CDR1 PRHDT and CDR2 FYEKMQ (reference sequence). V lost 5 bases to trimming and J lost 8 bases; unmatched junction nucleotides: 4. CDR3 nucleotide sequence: TGTGCCAGCAGCAACCGACTAGCGGGGGATGAGCAGTTCTTC. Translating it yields CASSNRLAGDEQFF.

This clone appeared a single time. The chain's CDR3 is CASSFGTGGITDTQYF. As DNA, the CDR3 is TGTGCCAGTAGTTTTGGGACAGGAGGAATCACAGATACGCAGTATTTT. The gene calls are TRBV19 and TRBJ2-3; TRBD1 agrees at 8 bases. There are 16 residues in the CDR3. Germline trimming cut 5 bases from V and 2 bases from J; bases unmatched to any gene: 9. Germline lookup yields CDR1 LNHDA and CDR2 SQIVND (reference sequence).

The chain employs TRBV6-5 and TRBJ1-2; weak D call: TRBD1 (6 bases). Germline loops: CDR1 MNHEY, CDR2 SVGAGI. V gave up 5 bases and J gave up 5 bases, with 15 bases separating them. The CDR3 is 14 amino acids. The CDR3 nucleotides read TGTGCCAGCAGTCACGCGGACAGTCCGTATGGCTACACCTTC. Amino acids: CASSHADSPYGYTF.

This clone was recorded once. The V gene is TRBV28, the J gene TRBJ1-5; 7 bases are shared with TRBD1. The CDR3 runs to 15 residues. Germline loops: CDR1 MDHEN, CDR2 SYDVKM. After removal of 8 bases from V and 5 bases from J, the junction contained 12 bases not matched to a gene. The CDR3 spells CASSSPGTDYQPQHF. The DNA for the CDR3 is TGTGCCAGCTCAAGCCCCGGGACAGACTATCAGCCCCAGCATTTT.

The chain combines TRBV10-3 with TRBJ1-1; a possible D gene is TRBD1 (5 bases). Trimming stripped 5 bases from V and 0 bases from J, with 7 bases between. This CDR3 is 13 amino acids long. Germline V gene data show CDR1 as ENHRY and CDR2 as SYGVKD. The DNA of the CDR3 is TGTGCCATCAGTTGGGGGGTGAACACTGAAGCTTTCTTT. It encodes CAISWGVNTEAFF.

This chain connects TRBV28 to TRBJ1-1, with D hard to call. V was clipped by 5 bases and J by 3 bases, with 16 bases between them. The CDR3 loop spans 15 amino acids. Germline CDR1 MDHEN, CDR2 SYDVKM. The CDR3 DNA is TGTGCCAGCAGTGCAAGGGTGGGGAGGGACACTGAAGCTTTCTTT. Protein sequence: CASSARVGRDTEAFF.

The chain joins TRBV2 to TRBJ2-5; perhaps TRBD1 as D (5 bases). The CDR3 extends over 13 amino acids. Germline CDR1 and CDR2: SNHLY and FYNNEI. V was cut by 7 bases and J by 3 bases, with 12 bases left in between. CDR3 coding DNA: TGTGCCAGCAACCTAGACAGTAAAGAGACCCAGTACTTC. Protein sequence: CASNLDSKETQYF.

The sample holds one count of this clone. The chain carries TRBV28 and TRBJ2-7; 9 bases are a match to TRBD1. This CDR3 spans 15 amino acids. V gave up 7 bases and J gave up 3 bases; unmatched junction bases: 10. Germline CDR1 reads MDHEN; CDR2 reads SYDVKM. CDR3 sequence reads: CASNEQGAKSYEQYF. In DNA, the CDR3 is TGTGCCAGCAACGAACAGGGGGCGAAAAGCTACGAGCAGTACTTC.

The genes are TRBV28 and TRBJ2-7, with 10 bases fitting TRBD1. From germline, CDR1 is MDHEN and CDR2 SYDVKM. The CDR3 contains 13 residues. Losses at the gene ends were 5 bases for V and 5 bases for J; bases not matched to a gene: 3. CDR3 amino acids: CASSPTGGNEQYF. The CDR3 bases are TGTGCCAGCAGTCCGACAGGGGGCAACGAGCAGTACTTC.

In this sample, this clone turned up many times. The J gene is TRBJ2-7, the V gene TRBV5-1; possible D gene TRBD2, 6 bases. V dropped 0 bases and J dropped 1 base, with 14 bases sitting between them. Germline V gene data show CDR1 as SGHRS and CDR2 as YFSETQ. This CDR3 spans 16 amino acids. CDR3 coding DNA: TGCGCCAGCAGCTTGGATACGACGGGAGTGTCCTACGAGCAGTACTTC. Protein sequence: CASSLDTTGVSYEQYF.

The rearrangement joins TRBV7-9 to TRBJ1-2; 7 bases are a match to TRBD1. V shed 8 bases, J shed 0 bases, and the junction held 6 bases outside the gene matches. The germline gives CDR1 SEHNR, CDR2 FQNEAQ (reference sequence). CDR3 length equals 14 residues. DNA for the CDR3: TGTGCCAGCGACAGGGCCCAGGCTAACTATGGCTACACCTTC. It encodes CASDRAQANYGYTF.

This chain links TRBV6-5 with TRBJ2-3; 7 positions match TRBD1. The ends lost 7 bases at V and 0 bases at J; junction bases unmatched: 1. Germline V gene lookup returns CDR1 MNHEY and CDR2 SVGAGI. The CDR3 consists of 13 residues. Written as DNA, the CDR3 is TGTGCCAGCAACAGGGGAAGCACAGATACGCAGTATTTT. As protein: CASNRGSTDTQYF.

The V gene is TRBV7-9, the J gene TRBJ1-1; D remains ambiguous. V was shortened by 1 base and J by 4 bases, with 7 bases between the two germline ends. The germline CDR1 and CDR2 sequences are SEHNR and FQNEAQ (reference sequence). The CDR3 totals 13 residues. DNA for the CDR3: TGTGCCAGCAGCTTAGTGGTGCGCACTGAAGCTTTCTTT. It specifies CASSLVVRTEAFF.

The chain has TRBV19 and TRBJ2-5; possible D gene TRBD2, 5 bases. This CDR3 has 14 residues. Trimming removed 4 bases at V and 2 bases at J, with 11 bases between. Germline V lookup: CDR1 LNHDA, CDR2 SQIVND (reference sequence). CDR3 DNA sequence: TGTGCCAGTAGTAAAGGACTCATACAAGAGACCCAGTACTTC. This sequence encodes CASSKGLIQETQYF.

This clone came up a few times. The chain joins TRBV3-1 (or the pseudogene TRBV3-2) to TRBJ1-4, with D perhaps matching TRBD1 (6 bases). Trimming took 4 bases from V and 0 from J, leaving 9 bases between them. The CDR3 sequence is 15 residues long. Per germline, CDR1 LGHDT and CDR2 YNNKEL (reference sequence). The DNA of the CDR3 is TGTGCCAGCAGCCGGGACATCTCAACTAATGAAAAACTGTTTTTT. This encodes CASSRDISTNEKLFF.

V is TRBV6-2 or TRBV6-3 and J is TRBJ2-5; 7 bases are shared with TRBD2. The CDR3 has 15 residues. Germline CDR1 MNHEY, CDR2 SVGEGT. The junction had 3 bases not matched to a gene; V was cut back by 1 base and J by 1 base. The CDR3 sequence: CASSYWRGTQETQYF. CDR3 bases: TGTGCCAGCAGTTACTGGCGGGGGACCCAAGAGACCCAGTACTTC.

The CDR3: CASSIGTGGDEQYF. The CDR3 DNA follows: TGTGCCAGTAGTATCGGGACAGGGGGTGACGAGCAGTACTTC. The rearrangement uses TRBV19 and TRBJ2-7; 11 bases agree with TRBD1. V trimming: 3 bases; J trimming: 5 bases; junction bases outside the gene matches: 3. The CDR3 has 14 residues. Germline V gene sequence: CDR1 LNHDA, CDR2 SQIVND (reference sequence).

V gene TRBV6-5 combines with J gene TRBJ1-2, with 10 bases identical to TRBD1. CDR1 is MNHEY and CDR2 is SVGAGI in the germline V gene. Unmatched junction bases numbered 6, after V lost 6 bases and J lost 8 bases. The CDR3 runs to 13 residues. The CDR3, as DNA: TGTGCCAGCAGGAAGACAGGGGGCAAAGGCTACACCTTC. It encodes CASRKTGGKGYTF.

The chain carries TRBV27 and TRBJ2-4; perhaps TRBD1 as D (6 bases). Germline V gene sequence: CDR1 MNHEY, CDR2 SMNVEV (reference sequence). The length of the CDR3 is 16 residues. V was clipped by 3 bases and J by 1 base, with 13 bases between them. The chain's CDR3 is CASSFGGVRAKNIQYF. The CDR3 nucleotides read TGTGCCAGCAGTTTTGGGGGCGTTAGGGCCAAAAACATTCAGTACTTC.

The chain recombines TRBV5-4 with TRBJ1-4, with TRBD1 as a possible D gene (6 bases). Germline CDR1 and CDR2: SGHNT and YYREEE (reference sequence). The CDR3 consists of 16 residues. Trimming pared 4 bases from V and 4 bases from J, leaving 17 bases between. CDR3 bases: TGTGCCAGCAGCAGAGATATTGACAGGAATAATGAAAAACTGTTTTTT. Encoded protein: CASSRDIDRNNEKLFF.

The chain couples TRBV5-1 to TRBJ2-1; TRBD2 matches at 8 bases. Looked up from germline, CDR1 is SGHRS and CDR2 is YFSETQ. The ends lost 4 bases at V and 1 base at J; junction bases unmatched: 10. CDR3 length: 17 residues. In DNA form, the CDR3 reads TGCGCCAGCAGCATGACTAGCGCCCAACTATCCTACAATGAGCAGTTCTTC. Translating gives CASSMTSAQLSYNEQFF.

CDR3 sequence reads: CASSEMAGGPNEQFF. The DNA for the CDR3 is TGTGCCAGCAGTGAAATGGCGGGAGGGCCCAATGAGCAGTTCTTC. The chain uses TRBV6-4 and TRBJ2-1, with TRBD2 identical over 9 bases. V dropped 3 bases and J dropped 6; count of bases not matched to a gene: 6. This CDR3 contains 15 residues. Germline V CDR1 and CDR2: MRHNA, SNTAGT.

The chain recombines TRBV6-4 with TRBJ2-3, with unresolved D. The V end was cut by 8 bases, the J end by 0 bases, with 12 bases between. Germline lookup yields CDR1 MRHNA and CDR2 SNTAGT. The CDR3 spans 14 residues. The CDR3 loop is CASPTTSSTDTQYF. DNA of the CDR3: TGTGCCAGCCCCACCACTTCCAGCACAGATACGCAGTATTTT.